A selection of T cell receptor beta chains follows, all from one sample in a study of T-cell memory formation after mild COVID-19. In TCRdb, the 5' RACE reads were re-called with MiXCR into one record per CDR3 protein. The table has 300,000 to 350,000 distinct CDR3 sequences, approximately 13% seen once. Sequenced: PBMCs or a T cell subset sorted from them (not recorded which). The receptors stem from a young man who had mild COVID-19 (a few samples of this study predate the infection). Cell type and time point are not known. The CDR3 runs from the conserved cysteine through the conserved F or W.

V gene	J gene	CDR3 protein
TRBV5-1	TRBJ2-3	CASSWGGHRGTDTQYF
TRBV2	TRBJ2-2	CASSEAPTGELFF
TRBV5-4	TRBJ2-4	CASSTPDRVDIQYF
TRBV20-1	TRBJ2-3	CSAALLAGTDTQYF
TRBV5-1	TRBJ1-2	CASSSGQGDGYTF
TRBV12-3/TRBV12-4	TRBJ2-1	CASSLAQLNEQFF
TRBV11-2	TRBJ2-3	CASSLGWGLSSTDTQYF
TRBV5-1	TRBJ2-2	CASSKQGADTGELFF
TRBV7-6	TRBJ2-7	CASSSGQGNSYEQYF
TRBV7-3	TRBJ2-1	CASSPGSFEQFF
TRBV5-1	TRBJ2-3	CASGERGGHTDTQYF
TRBV10-3	TRBJ1-1	CAISDRGQGTNEAFF
TRBV5-1	TRBJ2-1	CASSLEGPGGKNEQFF
TRBV12-3/TRBV12-4	TRBJ1-2	CASRSGIGYYGYTF
TRBV7-8	TRBJ2-3	CASSLGGTSGHTQYF
TRBV29-1	TRBJ1-1	CSVVGGRIVSNTEAFF
TRBV12-5	TRBJ2-1	CASGFGLNEQFF
TRBV20-1	TRBJ2-3	CSAETGEEDTQYF
TRBV5-1	TRBJ1-3	CASSLGGLKGNTIYF
TRBV5-5	TRBJ2-3	CASSFGKGLSDTQYF
TRBV12-3/TRBV12-4	TRBJ1-5	CASSWGASGNQPQHF
TRBV29-1	TRBJ1-1	CSALGRLNTEAFF
TRBV10-3	TRBJ2-5	CAISLSRSTEETQYF
TRBV7-6	TRBJ1-1	CASSLATQTEAFF
TRBV7-3	TRBJ2-7	CASSTTSGASYEQYF
TRBV7-9	TRBJ1-1	CASSLVGNGGNTEAFF
TRBV29-1	TRBJ2-2	CSSSRGTGELFF
TRBV6-2/TRBV6-3	TRBJ2-3	CASSLIRLAGEKTDTQYF
TRBV24-1	TRBJ2-2	CATSGGARTGELFF